This TCR beta chain was found in a study of patients and donors after allogeneic stem cell transplantation. The table lists this clonotype with a few counts. TCRdb re-called the RT-PCR reads with MiXCR, one entry per CDR3 protein. The table includes about 230,000 distinct CDR3 sequences, approximately 14% detected once. This CDR3 spans 15 amino acids. The V gene's germline CDR1 is SGHVS and CDR2 FQNEAQ. Trimming cost V 5 bases and J 4 bases; bases outside gene matches: 7. The receptor's source is a human donor who was either an allogeneic HSCT recipient or a stem cell or donor lymphocyte infusion donor (not recorded which). It is not recorded whose cells these are; they may come from a transplant donor. V gene TRBV7-8 combines with J gene TRBJ2-1; TRBD2 matches 8 bases. Sequencing was carried out using blood, either unsorted or a sorted T cell fraction (not recorded which). The CDR3 coding sequence is TGTGCCAGCAGCGTCCGGGAGGGCCCATACAATGAGCAGTTCTTC. This encodes CASSVREGPYNEQFF.